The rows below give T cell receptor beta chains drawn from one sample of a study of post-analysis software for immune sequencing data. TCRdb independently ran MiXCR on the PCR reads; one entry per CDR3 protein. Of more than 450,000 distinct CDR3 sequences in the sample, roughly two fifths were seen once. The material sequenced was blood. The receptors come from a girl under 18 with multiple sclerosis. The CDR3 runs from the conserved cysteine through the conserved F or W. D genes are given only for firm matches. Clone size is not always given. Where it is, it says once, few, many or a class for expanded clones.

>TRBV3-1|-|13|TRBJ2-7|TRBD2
TGTGCCAGCAGCCGGGGACTAGAAAACGAGCAGTACTTC
CASSRGLENEQYF
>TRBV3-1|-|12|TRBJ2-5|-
TGTGCCAGCAGCCAAGACTGGGGGGCCCAGTACTTC
CASSQDWGAQYF
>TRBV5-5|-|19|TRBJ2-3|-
TGTGCCAGCAGCTTGCGGGGGCTGGTTACGGCAGGGTCTGGGGATACGCAGTATTTT
CASSLRGLVTAGSGDTQYF
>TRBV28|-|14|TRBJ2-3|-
TGTGCCAGCAGGTCCCAACATAACACAGATACGCAGTATTTT
CASRSQHNTDTQYF
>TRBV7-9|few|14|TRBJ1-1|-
TGTGCCAGCAGCTCCAGCCGTCTAAACACTGAAGCTTTCTTT
CASSSSRLNTEAFF
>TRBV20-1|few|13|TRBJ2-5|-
TGCAGTGCTAGCACCGGGTTGGCAGAGACCCAGTACTTC
CSASTGLAETQYF
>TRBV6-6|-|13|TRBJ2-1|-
TGTGCCAGCTCGACAGGAGCTTACAATGAGCAGTTCTTC
CASSTGAYNEQFF
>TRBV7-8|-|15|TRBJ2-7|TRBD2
TGTGCCAGCAGCCAGGCGAGGACTAGGGTCTACGAGCAGTACTTC
CASSQARTRVYEQYF
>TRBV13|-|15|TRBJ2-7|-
TGTGCCAGCAGCCCTCGGTCGGGATACTCCTACGAGCAGTACTTC
CASSPRSGYSYEQYF
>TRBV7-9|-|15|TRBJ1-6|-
TGTGCCAGCATCCCACCGGACAGTTATAATTCACCCCTCCACTTT
CASIPPDSYNSPLHF
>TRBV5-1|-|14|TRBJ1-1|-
TGCGCCAGCAGGCTGACAGATATGAACACTGAAGCTTTCTTT
CASRLTDMNTEAFF
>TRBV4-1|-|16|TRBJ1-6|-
TGCGCCAGCAGCCAAGAGTCAGGGGCGGGAAATTCACCCCTCCACTTT
CASSQESGAGNSPLHF
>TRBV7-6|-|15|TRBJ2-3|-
TGTGCCAGCAGCTTACCTGGGGGCGGGTTGGATACGCAGTATTTT
CASSLPGGGLDTQYF
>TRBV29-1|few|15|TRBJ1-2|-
TGCAGCGTTGAAGCTCTTCAGACGGCTAACTATGGCTACACCTTC
CSVEALQTANYGYTF
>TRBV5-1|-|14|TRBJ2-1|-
TGCGCCAGCAGCTTGGTGGCGGGGATGGTCGAGCAGTTCTTC
CASSLVAGMVEQFF
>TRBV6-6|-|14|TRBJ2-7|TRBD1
TGTGCCAGCACGTTGGGACAGGCAACCTACGAGCAGTACTTC
CASTLGQATYEQYF
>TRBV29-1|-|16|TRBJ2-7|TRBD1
TGCAGCGTTGAAGTACCTCTGGGACAGGGATTATACGAGCAGTACTTC
CSVEVPLGQGLYEQYF
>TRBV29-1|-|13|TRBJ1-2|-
TGCAGCGTTGAAGATGCGACAGGACATGGCTACACCTTC
CSVEDATGHGYTF
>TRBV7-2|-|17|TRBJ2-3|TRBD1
TGTGCCAGCAGCCTGGACGCCCCAGGGGGAAGCACAGATACGCAGTATTTT
CASSLDAPGGSTDTQYF
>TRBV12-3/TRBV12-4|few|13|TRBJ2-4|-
TGTGCCAGCAGCTCGGGGGATAAAAACATTCAGTACTTC
CASSSGDKNIQYF
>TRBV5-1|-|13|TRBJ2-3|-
TGCGCCAGCAGCTTGTCGGCGCCGGATACGCAGTATTTT
CASSLSAPDTQYF
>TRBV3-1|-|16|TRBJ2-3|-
TGTGCCAGCAGCCCTCGGGACCCATTTGGCACAGATACGCAGTATTTT
CASSPRDPFGTDTQYF
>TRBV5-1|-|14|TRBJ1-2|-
TGCGCCAGCAGCTATGCGCAGGGGAGCTATGGCTACACCTTC
CASSYAQGSYGYTF
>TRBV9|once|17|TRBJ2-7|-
TGTGCCAGCAGCCTGGGAGTAGGGGCGCCTAGCTCCTACGAGCAGTACTTC
CASSLGVGAPSSYEQYF
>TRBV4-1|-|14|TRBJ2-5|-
TGCGCCAGCAGCCAAGATCTCGGAGGGTGGGGGCAGTACTTC
CASSQDLGGWGQYF
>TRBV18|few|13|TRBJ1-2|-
TGTGCCAGCTCACCAAAGGCACAGGATGGCTACACCTTC
CASSPKAQDGYTF
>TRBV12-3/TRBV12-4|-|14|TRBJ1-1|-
TGTGCCAGCGGAGGACAGATCCCGAACACTGAAGCTTTCTTT
CASGGQIPNTEAFF
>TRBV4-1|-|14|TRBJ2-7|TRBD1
TGCGCCAGCAGACCCGACAGGGCCTCCTACGAGCAGTACTTC
CASRPDRASYEQYF
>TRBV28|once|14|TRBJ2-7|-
TGTGCCAGCACCTTATCCCCAGGAGACTACGAGCAGTACTTC
CASTLSPGDYEQYF
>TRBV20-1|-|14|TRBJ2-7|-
TGCAGTGCTAGCGAGGGAAGTGGACCCTACGAGCAGTACTTC
CSASEGSGPYEQYF
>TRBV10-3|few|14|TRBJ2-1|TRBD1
TGTGCCATCAGTGGGGGACAGGGGTTGAATGAGCAGTTCTTC
CAISGGQGLNEQFF
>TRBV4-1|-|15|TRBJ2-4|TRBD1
TGCGCCAGCAGCCAAGAGGGCAGGGGGTCGCACATTCAGTACTTC
CASSQEGRGSHIQYF
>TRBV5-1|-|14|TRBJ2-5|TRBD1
TGCGCCAGCAGCCCCGGGGACAGCCAAGAGACCCAGTACTTC
CASSPGDSQETQYF
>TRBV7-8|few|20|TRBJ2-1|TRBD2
TGTGCCAGCAGCTTAGCGCGGACTAGCGGGAGGACGAGAGCCTACAATGAGCAGTTCTTC
CASSLARTSGRTRAYNEQFF
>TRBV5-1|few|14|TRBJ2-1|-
TGCGCCAGCAGCACAGCTAGGAGGGACGATGAGCAGTTCTTC
CASSTARRDDEQFF
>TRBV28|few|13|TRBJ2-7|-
TGTGCCAGCTACGCGGACAGCCTCTACGAGCAGTACTTC
CASYADSLYEQYF
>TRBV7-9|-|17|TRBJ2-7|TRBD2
TGTGCCAGCAGCTTACCTTATGGGAGCGGGAGAAGGGTCGAGCAGTACTTC
CASSLPYGSGRRVEQYF
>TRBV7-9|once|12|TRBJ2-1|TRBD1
TGTGCCAGCAGCTTAGAGACAGGGCGGGAGTTCTTC
CASSLETGREFF
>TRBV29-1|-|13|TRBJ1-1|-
TGCAGCGTTGAGAGCTGGGGTGGCACTGAAGCTTTCTTT
CSVESWGGTEAFF
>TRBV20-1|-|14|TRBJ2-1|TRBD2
TGCAGTGCCACCTCGGGACTAGCGGGGAATGAGCAGTTCTTC
CSATSGLAGNEQFF
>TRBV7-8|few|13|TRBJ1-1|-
TGTGCCTGTTCAGGGATCTTAGACACTGAAGCTTTCTTT
CACSGILDTEAFF
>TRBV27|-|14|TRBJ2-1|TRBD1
TGTGCCAGCAGTTTGAGGGGGCCGTCCAATGAGCAGTTCTTC
CASSLRGPSNEQFF
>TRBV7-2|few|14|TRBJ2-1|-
TGTGCCAGCAGCTTAGCTAGCGCGAGCGATGAGCAGTTCTTC
CASSLASASDEQFF
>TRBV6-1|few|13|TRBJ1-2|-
TGTGCCAGCGGGCAGGGAGGTAACTATGGCTACACCTTC
CASGQGGNYGYTF
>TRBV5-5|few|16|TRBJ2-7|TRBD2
TGTGCCAGCAGCTTTCAATCTAGCGGGAGTGGTTACGAGCAGTACTTC
CASSFQSSGSGYEQYF
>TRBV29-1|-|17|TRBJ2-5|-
TGCAGCGTTGAAAGTGGACGGGGGACAGTCCTACAAGAGACCCAGTACTTC
CSVESGRGTVLQETQYF
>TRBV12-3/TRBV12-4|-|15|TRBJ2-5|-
TGTGCCAGCAGTTCCCCCCGACCCCAGGGAGAGGCCCAGTACTTC
CASSSPRPQGEAQYF
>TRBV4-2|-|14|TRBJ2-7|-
TGTGCCAGCAGCCAAGATTGGGATTTGCGGGAGCAGTACTTC
CASSQDWDLREQYF
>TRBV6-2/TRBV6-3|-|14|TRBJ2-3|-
TGTGCCAGCAGTTACGGCACCGCCTCGGATACGCAGTATTTT
CASSYGTASDTQYF
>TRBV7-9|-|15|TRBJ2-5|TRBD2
TGTGCCAGCAGCTTAGGACGGGGGGGCCTCGAGGAGCAGTACTTC
CASSLGRGGLEEQYF
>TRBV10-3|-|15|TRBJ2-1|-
TGTGCCATCAGTGAGTCGAGCGGCCGCTGCAATGAGCAGTTCTTC
CAISESSGRCNEQFF
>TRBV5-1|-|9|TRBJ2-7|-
TGCGCTGGGGCCTACGAGCAGTACTTC
CAGAYEQYF
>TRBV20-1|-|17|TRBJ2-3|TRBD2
TGCAGTGCTGAAAGGGCCCAAGAGCGGGGATCCACAGATACGCAGTATTTT
CSAERAQERGSTDTQYF
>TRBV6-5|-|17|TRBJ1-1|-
TGTGCCAGCAGTTACTCACCGTACTGGGGATCGGGGCCTGAAGCTTTCTTT
CASSYSPYWGSGPEAFF
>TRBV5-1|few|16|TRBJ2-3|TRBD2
TGCGCCAGCAGCCGATACAGCACTAGCGGAACAGATACGCAGTATTTT
CASSRYSTSGTDTQYF
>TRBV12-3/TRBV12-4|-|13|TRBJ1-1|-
TGTGCCAGCAGTTTCAGGTGGGACGCTGAAGCCTTCTTT
CASSFRWDAEAFF
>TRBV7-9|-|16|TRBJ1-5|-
TGTGCCAGCAGCTTACTAGGTGACGGTAGCAATCAGCCCCAGCATTTT
CASSLLGDGSNQPQHF
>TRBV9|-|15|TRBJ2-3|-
TGTGCCGGCAGCGTAGCTCAGTATCCACCAGATACGCAGTATTTT
CAGSVAQYPPDTQYF